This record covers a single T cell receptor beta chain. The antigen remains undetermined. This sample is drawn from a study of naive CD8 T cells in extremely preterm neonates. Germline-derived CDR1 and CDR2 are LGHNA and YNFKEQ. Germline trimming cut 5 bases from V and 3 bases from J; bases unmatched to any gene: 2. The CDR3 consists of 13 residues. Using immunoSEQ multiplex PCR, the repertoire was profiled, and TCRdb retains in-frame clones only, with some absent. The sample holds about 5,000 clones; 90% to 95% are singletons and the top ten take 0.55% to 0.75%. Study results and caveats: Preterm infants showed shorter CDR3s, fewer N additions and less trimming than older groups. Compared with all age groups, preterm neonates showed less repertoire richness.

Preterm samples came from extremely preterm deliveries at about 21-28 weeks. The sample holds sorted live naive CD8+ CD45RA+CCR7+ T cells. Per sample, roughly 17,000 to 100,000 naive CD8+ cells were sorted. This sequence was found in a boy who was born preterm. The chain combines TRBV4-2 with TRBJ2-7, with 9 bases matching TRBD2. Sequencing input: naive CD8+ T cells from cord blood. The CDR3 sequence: CASSSGRNYEQYF. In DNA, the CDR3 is TGTGCCAGCAGCAGCGGGAGGAACTACGAGCAGTACTTC.